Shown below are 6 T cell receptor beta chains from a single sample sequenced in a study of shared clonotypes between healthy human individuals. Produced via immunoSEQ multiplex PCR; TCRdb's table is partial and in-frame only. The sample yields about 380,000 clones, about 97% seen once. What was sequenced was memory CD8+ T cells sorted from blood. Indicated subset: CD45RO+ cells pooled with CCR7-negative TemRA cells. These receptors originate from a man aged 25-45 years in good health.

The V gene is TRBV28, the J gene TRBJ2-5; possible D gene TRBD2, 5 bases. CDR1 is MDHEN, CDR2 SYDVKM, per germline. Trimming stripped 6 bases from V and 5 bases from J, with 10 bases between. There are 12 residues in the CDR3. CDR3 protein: CASRSRAETQYF. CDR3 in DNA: TGTGCCAGCAGGTCGAGGGCCGAGACCCAGTACTTC.

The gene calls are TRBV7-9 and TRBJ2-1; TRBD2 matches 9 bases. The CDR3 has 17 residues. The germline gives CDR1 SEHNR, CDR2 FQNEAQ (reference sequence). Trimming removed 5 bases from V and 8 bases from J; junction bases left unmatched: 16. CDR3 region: CASSNSYSGGLDDEQFF. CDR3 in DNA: TGTGCCAGCAGCAATTCCTATAGCGGGGGACTTGATGATGAGCAGTTCTTC. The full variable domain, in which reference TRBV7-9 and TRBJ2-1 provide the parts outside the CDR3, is DTGVSQNPRHKITKRGQNVTFRCDPISEHNRLYWYRQTLGQGPEFLTYFQNEAQLEKSRLLSDRFSAERPKGSFSTLEIQRTEQGDSAMYLCASSNSYSGGLDDEQFFGPGTRLTVL.

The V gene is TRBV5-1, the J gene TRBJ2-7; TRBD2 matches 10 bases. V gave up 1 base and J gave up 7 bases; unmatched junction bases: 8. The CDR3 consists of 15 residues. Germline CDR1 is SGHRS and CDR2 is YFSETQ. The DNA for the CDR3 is TGCGCCAGCAGCTTGAACAGCGGGAGGGCCAGGGAGCAGTACTTC. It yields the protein CASSLNSGRAREQYF.

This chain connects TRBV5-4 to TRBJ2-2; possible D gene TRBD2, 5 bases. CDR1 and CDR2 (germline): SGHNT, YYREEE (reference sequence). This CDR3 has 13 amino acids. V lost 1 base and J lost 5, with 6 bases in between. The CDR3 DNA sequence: TGTGCCAGCAGCTTGCCGGGAACCGGGGAGCTGTTTTTT. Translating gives CASSLPGTGELFF.

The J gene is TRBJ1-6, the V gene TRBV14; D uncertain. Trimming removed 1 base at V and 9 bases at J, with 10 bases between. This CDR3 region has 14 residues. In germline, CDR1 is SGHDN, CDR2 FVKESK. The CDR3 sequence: CASSQAVPGSPLHF. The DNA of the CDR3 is TGTGCCAGCAGCCAAGCAGTTCCCGGTTCACCCCTCCACTTT.

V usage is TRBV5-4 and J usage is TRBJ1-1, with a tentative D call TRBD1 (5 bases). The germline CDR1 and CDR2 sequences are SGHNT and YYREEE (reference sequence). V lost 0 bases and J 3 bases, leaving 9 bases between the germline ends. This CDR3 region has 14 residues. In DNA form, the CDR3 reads TGTGCCAGCAGCTTGGGGGGCGCGGACACTGAAGCTTTCTTT. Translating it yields CASSLGGADTEAFF. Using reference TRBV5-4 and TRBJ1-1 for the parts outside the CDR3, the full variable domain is ETGVTQSPTHLIKTRGQQVTLRCSSQSGHNTVSWYQQALGQGPQFIFQYYREEENGRGNFPPRFSGLQFPNYSSELNVNALELDDSALYLCASSLGGADTEAFFGQGTRLTVV.